Presented here are 9 T cell receptor beta chains from one specimen sequenced in a study of post-analysis software for immune sequencing data. Broader study findings: Higher frequency in patients than in controls was seen for about five TRBV segments, with TRBV5-6, TRBV5-1 and TRBV20-1 among them.

Unique-molecular-identifier-tagged TCR beta cDNA libraries were used. TCRdb re-analysed the PCR reads in MiXCR, keeping a single row per CDR3 protein. This sample has roughly 700,000 distinct CDR3 sequences, with approximately 30% found just once. Their target antigens are unknown. The sequencing sample was made of blood. Receptors originate from a girl aged 5-17 years with multiple sclerosis.

This clonotype occurred a few times. The chain links TRBV29-1 to TRBJ2-1; possibly TRBD2 for D (8 bases). CDR1 is SQVTM, CDR2 ANQGSEA, per germline. V dropped 0 bases and J dropped 0 bases, with 21 bases sitting between them. This CDR3 has 19 amino acids. The CDR3 nucleotides read TGCAGCGTTGAAGACCGGGGGGGGACAGCGTCGAGCTCCTACAATGAGCAGTTCTTC. Protein sequence: CSVEDRGGTASSSYNEQFF.

This chain connects TRBV20-1 to TRBJ2-7; D perhaps matches TRBD2 (7 bases). The CDR3 length is 14 residues. The germline V gene encodes CDR1 DFQATT and CDR2 SNEGSKA (reference sequence). V lost 3 bases and J 7 bases, leaving 19 bases between the germline ends. CDR3 protein: CSASLRGRPEEQYF. The CDR3 DNA is TGCAGTGCTAGTTTGCGGGGGCGCCCCGAAGAGCAGTACTTC.

With respect to this clonotype: An end of the junction does not agree with germline; a read error may underlie this. CDR3 sequence: CASPPTGTGNGNTIYF. The DNA for the CDR3 is TGTGCCAGCCCACCGACCGGGACAGGGAACGGAAACACCATATATTTT. V usage is TRBV18 and J usage is TRBJ1-3; TRBD1 matches 9 bases. Per the germline V gene, CDR1 is KGHSH and CDR2 is LQKENI. The CDR3 extends over 16 amino acids.

At least ten counts were recorded for this clonotype. An end of the junction does not agree with germline; a read error may underlie this. The chain carries TRBV19 and TRBJ2-1; D is unresolved. Germline CDR1 and CDR2: LNHDA and SQIVND (reference sequence). The CDR3 has 13 amino acids. The CDR3 DNA follows: TGTGCCAGCAGTATAGCTTTATACAATGAGCAGTTCTTC. It is translated as CASSIALYNEQFF.

The gene calls are TRBV2 and TRBJ2-5; D may match TRBD1 or TRBD2 (6 bases each). V lost 7 bases and J lost 5, with 17 bases in between. The V gene's germline CDR1 is SNHLY and CDR2 FYNNEI. The CDR3 loop spans 14 amino acids. CDR3 DNA sequence: TGTGCCAGCACCAGCCAGGGGAGGCGGGAGACCCAGTACTTC. Translated: CASTSQGRRETQYF.

This clonotype appeared many times. The V gene is TRBV20-1, the J gene TRBJ2-1; D gene unclear. This CDR3 spans 17 amino acids. V gave up 0 bases and J gave up 2 bases, with 17 bases separating them. Germline CDR1 is DFQATT and CDR2 is SNEGSKA (reference sequence). CDR3 loop: CSARDSSERYAYNEQFF. The CDR3 region has the DNA TGCAGTGCTAGAGATAGTTCGGAGAGATACGCCTACAATGAGCAGTTCTTC.

CDR3 sequence reads: CASSLDGGSEKLFF. The CDR3 DNA reads TGTGCCAGCAGCTTAGACGGGGGAAGTGAAAAACTGTTTTTT. The chain links TRBV7-9 to TRBJ1-4; a weak D match, TRBD1 (5 bases). Trimming cost V 1 base and J 7 bases, with 10 bases left between them. The CDR3 loop spans 14 amino acids. Germline CDR1 is SEHNR and CDR2 is FQNEAQ (reference sequence).

In DNA, the CDR3 is TGTGCCAGCAGCTCCCTAGACAGGGCCAGGGACTATGGCTACACCTTC. This gives the protein CASSSLDRARDYGYTF. The J gene is TRBJ1-2, the V gene TRBV7-2, with TRBD1 identical over 7 bases. The CDR3 extends over 16 amino acids. Germline-derived CDR1 and CDR2 are SGHTA and FQGNSA. Trimming at V came to 4 bases and at J to 3 bases, leaving 11 bases not matched to a gene.

The rearrangement uses TRBV6-2 or TRBV6-3 and TRBJ2-1, with 9 nucleotides matching TRBD1. The germline V gene has CDR1 MNHEY and CDR2 SVGEGT. The CDR3 runs to 21 residues. V shed 6 bases and J 4 bases; nucleotides not matched to a gene: 25. The CDR3 is CASRPGQGATSRRRVYNEQFF. CDR3 DNA: TGTGCCAGCAGACCGGGACAGGGTGCAACTAGCAGGAGGCGGGTATACAATGAGCAGTTCTTC.